The clone carrying this TCR beta chain came up many times. The antigen remains undetermined. For the second PCR, which ran for roughly 7 to 11 cycles, a sample-barcoded 5' primer and a J-beta primer mix were used. TCRdb processed the 5' RACE reads anew with MiXCR; each CDR3 protein has one entry. The repertoire holds 550,000 to 650,000 distinct CDR3 sequences, approximately 30% seen once, with less than 20% in the top ten. Per-sample PBMC isolation yielded at least 6.5 million cells. The amount of total RNA extracted per sample was at least 6 micrograms. Germline assignment: CDR1 SGHTA and CDR2 FQGNSA. The V end was cut by 3 bases, the J end by 4 bases, with 16 bases between. This CDR3 spans 16 amino acids. This sample stems from a study of blood T cells in healthy people across ages. The study, taken as a whole, reports: Since the PBMCs were unsorted, naive and antigen-experienced cells could not be conclusively compared.

The sequenced sample was blood. The sequence was obtained from a woman of 80 years or more in good health. V is TRBV7-2 and J is TRBJ1-5, with a tentative D call TRBD1 (5 bases). CDR3 DNA: TGTGCCAGCAGCTTGCACCCCGGGACCTTAAATCAGCCCCAGCATTTT. This sequence encodes CASSLHPGTLNQPQHF.